Below are 14 T cell receptor beta chains sequenced from a single sample in a study of blood T cell repertoires in COVID-19. The assay was immunoSEQ multiplex PCR, and TCRdb's table has in-frame clones only and misses some. The repertoire includes a few hundred thousand clones, around 84% of them detected once, and approximately 4% sits in the top ten. Input material: PBMCs or T cells enriched from blood (not recorded which). The receptors were sampled from a young man with acute COVID-19.

The chain combines TRBV24-1 with TRBJ2-3, with D tentatively TRBD2 (5 bases). CDR1 KGHDR and CDR2 SFDVKD come from the germline V gene. V was pared by 7 bases and J by 3 bases, with 13 bases between. The CDR3 is 14 amino acids. Here the CDR3 reads CATSRGGKTDTQYF. CDR3 DNA sequence: TGTGCCACCAGCCGCGGAGGAAAAACAGATACGCAGTATTTT.

This clone was observed once. V usage is TRBV24-1 and J usage is TRBJ1-5, with 8 bases that match TRBD1. V shed 7 bases, J shed 8 bases, and the junction held 6 bases outside the gene matches. Germline CDR1 and CDR2: KGHDR and SFDVKD. The CDR3 is 13 amino acids. Here the CDR3 reads CATSPGQVEPQHF. The CDR3 coding sequence is TGTGCCACCAGCCCGGGACAGGTGGAGCCCCAGCATTTT.

The chain recombines TRBV28 with TRBJ1-5; TRBD1 might be the D (5 bases). The CDR3 has 14 amino acids. Germline lookup yields CDR1 MDHEN and CDR2 SYDVKM. Trimming shortened V by 6 bases and J by 5 bases, and 14 bases separated the two germline ends. DNA of the CDR3: TGTGCCAGCAGACGCGGGGACCGTTATCAGCCCCAGCATTTT. Encoded protein: CASRRGDRYQPQHF.

This chain connects TRBV6-5 to TRBJ1-5; 7 nucleotides align to TRBD1. This CDR3 has 15 amino acids. The ends lost 6 bases at V and 2 bases at J; junction bases unmatched: 7. Germline V lookup: CDR1 MNHEY, CDR2 SVGAGI. CDR3 bases: TGTGCCAGCAGCGAGGACAGGTCCGGCAATCAGCCCCAGCATTTT. It is translated as CASSEDRSGNQPQHF.

This chain links TRBV5-1 with TRBJ2-2; tentative D call: TRBD2 (6 bases). V was pared by 1 base and J by 4 bases, with 11 bases between. The CDR3 is 15 residues long. The germline V gene encodes CDR1 SGHRS and CDR2 YFSETQ. Here the CDR3 DNA reads TGCGCCAGCAGCTTGCCATCGACTAGCACCGGGGAGCTGTTTTTT. This encodes CASSLPSTSTGELFF.

The V and J genes are TRBV5-1 and TRBJ2-1; possible D gene TRBD2, 5 bases. Germline loops: CDR1 SGHRS, CDR2 YFSETQ. The germline V and J ends were trimmed by 3 bases and 8 bases, with 12 bases remaining between them. The CDR3 runs to 13 residues. CDR3 sequence: CASSSYARDEQFF. The DNA for the CDR3 is TGCGCCAGCAGCTCTTACGCGCGGGATGAGCAGTTCTTC.

The V call is TRBV11-2, the J call TRBJ2-7, with 8 nucleotides matching TRBD1. The trim removed 1 base at V and 5 bases at J, leaving 4 bases unmatched. This CDR3 comprises 14 residues. Germline V gene sequence: CDR1 SGHAT, CDR2 FQNNGV. This CDR3 reads CASSLVAGGNEQYV. The CDR3 coding sequence is TGTGCCAGCAGCTTAGTCGCAGGGGGCAACGAGCAGTACGTC.

The rearrangement links TRBV5-8 to TRBJ2-7; 10 nucleotides align to TRBD1. The CDR3 runs 15 residues. The germline gives CDR1 SGHTS, CDR2 YDEGEE. The J segment lost 5 bases and the V segment lost 0 bases, leaving 5 bases of the junction unmatched. The CDR3 DNA sequence: TGTGCCAGCAGCTTGGGGGGACAGGGGTACCACGAGCAGTACGTC. Protein sequence: CASSLGGQGYHEQYV.

Comment on this clone: The junction differs from germline at one of its ends, possibly a read error. This rearrangement joins TRBV5-1 to TRBJ2-5, with 10 bases lining up with TRBD1. CDR3 length: 15 residues. Germline V gene sequence: CDR1 SGHRS, CDR2 YFSETQ. The CDR3 region is CASSVGTGVLETQYF. DNA of the CDR3: TGTGCCAGCAGCGTCGGGACAGGGGTTCTGGAGACCCAGTACTTC.

The V gene is TRBV25-1, the J gene TRBJ1-4; 9 nucleotides line up with TRBD1. Germline CDR1 MGHDK, CDR2 SYGVNS. J lost 0 bases, V lost 5 bases, and 10 bases had no gene match. The length of the CDR3 is 18 residues. CDR3: CASSTRTGEFPTNEKLFF. The DNA for the CDR3 is TGTGCCAGCAGTACTAGGACAGGGGAATTCCCAACTAATGAAAAACTGTTTTTT. Supplemented by reference TRBV25-1 and TRBJ1-4, the full variable domain reads EADIYQTPRYLVIGTGKKITLECSQTMGHDKMYWYQQDPGMELHLIHYSYGVNSTEKGDLSSESTVSRIRTEHFPLTLESARPSHTSQYLCASSTRTGEFPTNEKLFFGSGTQLSVL.

V and J are TRBV11-2 and TRBJ1-6, with 7 bases that match TRBD1. The CDR3 length is 15 residues. V lost 4 bases to trimming and J lost 8 bases; unmatched junction nucleotides: 8. The germline V gene has CDR1 SGHAT and CDR2 FQNNGV. The CDR3 region has the DNA TGTGCCAGCAGCTCCCAAGGGGGCTCTCATTCACCCCTCCACTTT. Protein sequence: CASSSQGGSHSPLHF.

This clone appeared once. The chain joins TRBV28 to TRBJ1-5; D is unresolved. CDR1 and CDR2 (germline): MDHEN, SYDVKM. V lost 2 bases and J lost 1, with 6 bases in between. The CDR3 runs to 14 residues. CDR3 amino acids: CASSLGPSNQPQHF. The CDR3 DNA reads TGTGCCAGCAGTTTAGGGCCCAGCAATCAGCCCCAGCATTTT.

This clone occurred once. This chain joins TRBV11-2 and TRBJ2-1; 10 nucleotides line up with TRBD2. The germline V gene has CDR1 SGHAT and CDR2 FQNNGV. The CDR3 has 16 amino acids. Unmatched junction bases numbered 9, after V lost 5 bases and J lost 5 bases. CDR3 loop: CASSAQLAGGNNEQFF. For the CDR3, the DNA is TGTGCCAGCAGCGCGCAATTAGCGGGGGGCAACAATGAGCAGTTCTTC.

The rearrangement joins TRBV29-1 to TRBJ2-2; TRBD2 matches 7 bases. CDR3 length equals 16 residues. Trimming took 7 bases from V and 0 from J; bases not matched to a gene: 11. Germline V gene lookup returns CDR1 SQVTM and CDR2 ANQGSEA. CDR3 nucleotide sequence: TGCAGCGCGCGAGGGAGGGCAGTTGCGAACACCGGGGAGCTGTTTTTT. Protein product: CSARGRAVANTGELFF.